This TCR beta chain was identified during a study of CD8 T cells in Susac syndrome. Trimming removed 5 bases at V and 6 bases at J, with 16 bases between. Germline V gene data show CDR1 as PRHDT and CDR2 as FYEKMQ (reference sequence). The CDR3 runs 14 residues. RNA, at roughly 0.5 to 1 ug, was reverse transcribed with random hexamers. TCRdb called the immunoSEQ multiplex PCR reads again in MiXCR, with one record for every CDR3 protein. This sample has roughly 200,000 distinct CDR3 sequences; 93% occur once, and the top ten carry 0.1%. Specimen: CD4+ T cells from PBMCs. The chain combines TRBV13 with TRBJ1-1; D is unresolved. The TCR was taken from a human donor in good health. The CDR3: CASSPAGARSEAFF. CDR3 in DNA: TGTGCCAGCAGCCCCGCGGGCGCCCGCTCTGAAGCTTTCTTT.